This T cell receptor (beta chain) was captured in a study of cytomegalovirus exposure and HLA in healthy donors. Findings and caveats of the study: Later work found most CMV-associated TCR beta chains apparently HLA-restricted. A list of 150 or so TCR beta chains associated with cytomegalovirus was given. Per published reports, the classifier diagnosed cytomegalovirus status with high specificity and sensitivity.

The CDR3 is 13 residues long. In germline, CDR1 is GTSNPN, CDR2 SVGIG (reference sequence). V shed 2 bases, J shed 11 bases, and the junction held 10 bases outside the gene matches. As regards this clone: Its cognate antigen is unknown.

A multiplex PCR was run with 60 Vbeta primers and 13 Jbeta primers. Data came from immunoSEQ multiplex PCR; TCRdb stores just in-frame clones and leaves some out. The top ten clones hold about 2.3% of a sample with roughly 290,000 clones, around 90% of them seen once. Specimen: PBMCs. The V and J genes are TRBV30 and TRBJ1-1; TRBD1 matches 8 bases. This clonotype was obtained from a young woman in good health and CMV-seronegative. The CDR3 region is CAWSLGQGRVAFF. The CDR3 bases are TGTGCCTGGAGTTTAGGACAGGGTAGGGTGGCTTTCTTT.